This T cell receptor (beta chain) came from a study of cytomegalovirus exposure and HLA in healthy donors. Germline V gene lookup returns CDR1 SGHDT and CDR2 YYEEEE. The CDR3 runs 16 residues. V lost 0 bases and J lost 7; bases outside the gene matches: 12. In the PCR, 60 Vbeta and 13 Jbeta primers were used. Profiling relied on immunoSEQ multiplex PCR, and the TCRdb table lists in-frame clones only, not all of them. In the table there are about 82,000 clones, around 73% of which are singletons. Notes on this clone: Its antigen is undetermined.

Study-level points and caveats: In a later analysis, at a false discovery rate of 0.05, 17,000 or so TCR beta sequences were associated with HLA alleles. Reports credit the classifier with highly specific, highly sensitive diagnosis of cytomegalovirus status.

This receptor was taken from a man aged 45-65 years in good health and CMV-seronegative. The sequenced sample consisted of PBMCs. J is TRBJ2-7 and V is TRBV5-6, with 8 bases lining up with TRBD2. The CDR3 DNA reads as TGTGCCAGCAGCTTGGTCAGGGGAACGGGCGGGAGGGAGCAGTACTTC. This gives the protein CASSLVRGTGGREQYF.